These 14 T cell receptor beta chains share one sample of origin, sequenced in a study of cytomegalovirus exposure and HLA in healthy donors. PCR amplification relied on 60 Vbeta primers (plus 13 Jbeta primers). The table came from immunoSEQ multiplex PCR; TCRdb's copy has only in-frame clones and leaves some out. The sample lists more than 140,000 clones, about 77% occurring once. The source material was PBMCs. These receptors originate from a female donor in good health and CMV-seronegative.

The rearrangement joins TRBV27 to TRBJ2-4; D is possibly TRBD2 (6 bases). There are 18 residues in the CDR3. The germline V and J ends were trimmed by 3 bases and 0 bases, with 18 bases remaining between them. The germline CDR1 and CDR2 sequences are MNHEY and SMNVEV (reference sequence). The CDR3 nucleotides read TGTGCCAGCAGTTTTTTATCGGACGGGGGATTAGCCAAAAACATTCAGTACTTC. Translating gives CASSFLSDGGLAKNIQYF.

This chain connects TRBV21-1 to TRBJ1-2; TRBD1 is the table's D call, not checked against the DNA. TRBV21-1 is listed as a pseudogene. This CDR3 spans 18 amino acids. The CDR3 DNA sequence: TGTGCCAGCAGCAAAATCTCACAGGGGGCAATGGCTAACTATGGCTACACCTTC. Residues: CASSKISQGAMANYGYTF.

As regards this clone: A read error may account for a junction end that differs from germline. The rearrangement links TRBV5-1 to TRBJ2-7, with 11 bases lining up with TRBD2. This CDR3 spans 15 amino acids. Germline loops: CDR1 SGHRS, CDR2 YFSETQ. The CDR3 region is CASSLGTSGLSERYF. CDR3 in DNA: TGCGCCAGCAGCCTGGGGACTAGCGGCCTCAGCGAGCGGTACTTC.

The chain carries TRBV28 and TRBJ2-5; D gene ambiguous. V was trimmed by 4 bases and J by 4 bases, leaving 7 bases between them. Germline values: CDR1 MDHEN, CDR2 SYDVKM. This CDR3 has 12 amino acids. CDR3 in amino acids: CASSSTRETQYF. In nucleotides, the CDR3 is TGTGCCAGCAGTTCCACGCGAGAGACCCAGTACTTC.

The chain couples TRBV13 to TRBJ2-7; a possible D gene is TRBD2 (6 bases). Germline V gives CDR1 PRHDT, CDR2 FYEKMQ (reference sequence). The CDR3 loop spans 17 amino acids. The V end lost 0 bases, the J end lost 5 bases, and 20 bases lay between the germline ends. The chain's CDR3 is CASSLGSGEGLGNEQYF. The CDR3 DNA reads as TGTGCCAGCAGCTTAGGCTCGGGAGAGGGCCTGGGCAACGAGCAGTACTTC.

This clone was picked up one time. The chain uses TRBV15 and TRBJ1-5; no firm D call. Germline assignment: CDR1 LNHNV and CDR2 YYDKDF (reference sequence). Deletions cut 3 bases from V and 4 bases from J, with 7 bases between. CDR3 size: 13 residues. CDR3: CATSSQKNQPQHF. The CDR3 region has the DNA TGTGCCACCAGCAGTCAAAAAAATCAGCCCCAGCATTTT.

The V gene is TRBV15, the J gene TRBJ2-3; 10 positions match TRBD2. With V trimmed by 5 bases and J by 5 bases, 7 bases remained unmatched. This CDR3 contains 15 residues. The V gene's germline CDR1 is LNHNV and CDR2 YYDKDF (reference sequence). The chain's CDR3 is CATSQSSGRGDTQYF. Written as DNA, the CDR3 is TGTGCCACCAGCCAGTCGAGCGGGAGGGGAGATACGCAGTATTTT.

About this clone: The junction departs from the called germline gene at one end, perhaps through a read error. CDR3 coding DNA: TGTACCAGCATCCCCACTCCGGGTACCCCAGAAGAGACTCAGTACTTC. Encoded protein: CTSIPTPGTPEETQYF. This chain connects TRBV7-9 to TRBJ2-5; D is undetermined. Germline CDR1 SEHNR, CDR2 FQNEAQ (reference sequence). This CDR3 region has 16 residues.

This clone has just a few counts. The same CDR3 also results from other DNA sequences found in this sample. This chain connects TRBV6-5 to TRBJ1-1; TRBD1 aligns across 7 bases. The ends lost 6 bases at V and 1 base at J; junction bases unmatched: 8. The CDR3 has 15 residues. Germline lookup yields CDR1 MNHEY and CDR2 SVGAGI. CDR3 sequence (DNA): TGTGCCAGCAGCCCCCGGACAGGTGCGAACACTGAAGCTTTCTTT. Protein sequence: CASSPRTGANTEAFF.

Here the CDR3 reads CASSEADGGSYEQYF. The DNA for the CDR3 is TGTGCCAGCAGTGAAGCAGACGGAGGCTCCTACGAGCAGTACTTC. The chain joins TRBV25-1 to TRBJ2-7; D perhaps matches TRBD2 (5 bases). Germline CDR1 and CDR2: MGHDK and SYGVNS. Trimming took off 2 bases at V and 0 bases at J, with 11 bases between the two ends. CDR3 length equals 15 residues.

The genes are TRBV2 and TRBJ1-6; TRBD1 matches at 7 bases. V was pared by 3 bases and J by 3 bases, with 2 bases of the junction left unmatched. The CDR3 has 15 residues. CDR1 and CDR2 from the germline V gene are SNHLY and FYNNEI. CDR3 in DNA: TGTGCCAGCAGTGACCGGGACAGCTATAATTCACCCCTCCACTTT. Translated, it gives CASSDRDSYNSPLHF.

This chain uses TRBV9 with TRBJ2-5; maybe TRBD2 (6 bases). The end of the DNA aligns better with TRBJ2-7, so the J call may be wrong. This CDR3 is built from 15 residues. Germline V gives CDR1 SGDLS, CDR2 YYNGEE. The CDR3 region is CASSVGPTGVYEQYF. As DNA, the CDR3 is TGTGCCAGCAGCGTAGGTCCCACGGGAGTCTACGAGCAGTACTTC.

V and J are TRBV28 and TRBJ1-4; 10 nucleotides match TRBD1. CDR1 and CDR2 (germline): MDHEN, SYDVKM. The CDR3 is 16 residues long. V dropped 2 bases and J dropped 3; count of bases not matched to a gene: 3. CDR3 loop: CASSLPDRGPNEKLFF. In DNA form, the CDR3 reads TGTGCCAGCAGTTTACCCGACAGGGGGCCTAATGAAAAACTGTTTTTT.

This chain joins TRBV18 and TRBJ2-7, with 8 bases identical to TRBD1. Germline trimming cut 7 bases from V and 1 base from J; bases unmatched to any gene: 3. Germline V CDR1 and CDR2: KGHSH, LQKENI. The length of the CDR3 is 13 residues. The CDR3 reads CASLGQGSYEQYF. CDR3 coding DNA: TGTGCCAGCTTAGGACAGGGTTCCTACGAGCAGTACTTC.